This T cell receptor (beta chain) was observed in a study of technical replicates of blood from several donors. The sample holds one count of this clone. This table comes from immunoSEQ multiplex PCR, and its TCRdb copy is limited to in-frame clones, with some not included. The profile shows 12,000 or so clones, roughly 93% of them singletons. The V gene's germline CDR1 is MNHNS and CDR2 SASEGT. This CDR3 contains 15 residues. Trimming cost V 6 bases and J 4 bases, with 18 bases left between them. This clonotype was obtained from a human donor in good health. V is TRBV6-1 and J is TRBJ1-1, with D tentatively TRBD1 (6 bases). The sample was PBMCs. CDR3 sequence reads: CASRQGGGGGTEAFF. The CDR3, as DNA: TGTGCCAGCAGACAGGGAGGGGGTGGAGGCACTGAAGCTTTCTTT.